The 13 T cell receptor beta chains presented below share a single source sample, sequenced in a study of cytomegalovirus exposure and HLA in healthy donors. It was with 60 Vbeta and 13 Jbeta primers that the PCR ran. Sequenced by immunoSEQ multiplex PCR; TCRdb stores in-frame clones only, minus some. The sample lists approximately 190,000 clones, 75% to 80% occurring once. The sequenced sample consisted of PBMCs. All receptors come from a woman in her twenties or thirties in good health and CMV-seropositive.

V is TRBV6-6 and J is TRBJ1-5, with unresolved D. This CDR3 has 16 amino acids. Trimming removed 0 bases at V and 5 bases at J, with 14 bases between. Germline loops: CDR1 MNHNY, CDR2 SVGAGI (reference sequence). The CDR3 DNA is TGTGCCAGCAGTTACTCGAAAGGGAGGAGGGATCAGCCCCAGCATTTT. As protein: CASSYSKGRRDQPQHF.

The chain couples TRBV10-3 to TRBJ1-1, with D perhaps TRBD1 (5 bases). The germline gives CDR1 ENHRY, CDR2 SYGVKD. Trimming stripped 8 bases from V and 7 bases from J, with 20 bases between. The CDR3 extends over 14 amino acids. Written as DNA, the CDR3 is TGTGCCATCGGGGATTCGACGGCGGGACTTGAAGCTTTCTTT. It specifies CAIGDSTAGLEAFF.

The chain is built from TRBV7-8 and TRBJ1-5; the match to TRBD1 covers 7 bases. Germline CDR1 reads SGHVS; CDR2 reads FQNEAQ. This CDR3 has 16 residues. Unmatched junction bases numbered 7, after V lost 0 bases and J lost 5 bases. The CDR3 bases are TGTGCCAGCAGCTTAGCTTACAGGGGCGGTGATCAGCCCCAGCATTTT. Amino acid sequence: CASSLAYRGGDQPQHF.

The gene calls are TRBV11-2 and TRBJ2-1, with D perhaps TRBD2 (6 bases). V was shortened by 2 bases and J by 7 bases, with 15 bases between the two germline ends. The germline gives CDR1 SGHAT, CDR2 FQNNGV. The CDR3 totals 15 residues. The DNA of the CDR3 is TGTGCCAGCAGCTTATTCACCGGACTAAAAAATGAGCAGTTCTTC. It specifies CASSLFTGLKNEQFF.

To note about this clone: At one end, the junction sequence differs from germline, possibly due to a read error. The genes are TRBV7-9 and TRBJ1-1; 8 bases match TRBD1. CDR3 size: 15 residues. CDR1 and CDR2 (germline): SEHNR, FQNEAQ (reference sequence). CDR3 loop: CSSRFPGQVNAEAFF. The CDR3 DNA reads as TGTTCCAGCAGGTTTCCGGGACAGGTGAATGCTGAAGCTTTCTTT.

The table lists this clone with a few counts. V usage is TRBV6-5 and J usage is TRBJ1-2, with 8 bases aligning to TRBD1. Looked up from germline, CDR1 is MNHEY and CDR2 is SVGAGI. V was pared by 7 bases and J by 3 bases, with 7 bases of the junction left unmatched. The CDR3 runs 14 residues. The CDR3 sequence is CASTKDRVYYGYTF. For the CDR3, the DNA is TGTGCCAGCACTAAGGACAGGGTTTACTATGGCTACACCTTC.

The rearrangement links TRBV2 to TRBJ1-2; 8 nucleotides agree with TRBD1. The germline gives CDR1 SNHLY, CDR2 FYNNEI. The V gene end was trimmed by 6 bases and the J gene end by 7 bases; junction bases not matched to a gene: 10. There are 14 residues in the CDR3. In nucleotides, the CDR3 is TGTGCCAGCAGAGTCGACAGGGGAACTTCTGGCTACACCTTC. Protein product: CASRVDRGTSGYTF.

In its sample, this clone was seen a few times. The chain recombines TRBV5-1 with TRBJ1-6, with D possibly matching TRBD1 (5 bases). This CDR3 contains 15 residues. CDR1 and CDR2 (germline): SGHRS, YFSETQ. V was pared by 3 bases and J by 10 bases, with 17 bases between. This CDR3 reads CASSYSQVGESPLHF. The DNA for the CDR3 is TGCGCCAGCAGCTACTCACAGGTAGGGGAATCACCCCTCCACTTT.

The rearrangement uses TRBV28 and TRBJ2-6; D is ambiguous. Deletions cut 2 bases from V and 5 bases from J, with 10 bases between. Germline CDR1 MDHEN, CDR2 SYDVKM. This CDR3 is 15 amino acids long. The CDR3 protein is CASSLGPDRANVLTF. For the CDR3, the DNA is TGTGCCAGCAGTTTAGGTCCCGACAGGGCCAACGTCCTGACTTTC.

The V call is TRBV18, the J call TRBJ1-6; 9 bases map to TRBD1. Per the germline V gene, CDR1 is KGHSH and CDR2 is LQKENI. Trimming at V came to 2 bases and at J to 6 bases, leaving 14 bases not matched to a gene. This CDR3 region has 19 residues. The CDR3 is CASSPLGQGLSESNSPLHF. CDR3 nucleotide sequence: TGTGCCAGCTCACCATTGGGACAGGGCCTAAGCGAAAGTAATTCACCCCTCCACTTT.

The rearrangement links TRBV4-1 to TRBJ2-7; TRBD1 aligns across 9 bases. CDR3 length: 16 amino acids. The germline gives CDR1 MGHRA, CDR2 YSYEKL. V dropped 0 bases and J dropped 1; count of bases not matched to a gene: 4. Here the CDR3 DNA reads TGCGCCAGCAGCCAAGAAACCGGGACAGGGTCCTACGAGCAGTACTTC. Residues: CASSQETGTGSYEQYF.

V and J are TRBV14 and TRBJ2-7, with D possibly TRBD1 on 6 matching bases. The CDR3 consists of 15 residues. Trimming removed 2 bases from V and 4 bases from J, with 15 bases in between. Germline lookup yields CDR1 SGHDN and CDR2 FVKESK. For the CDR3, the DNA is TGTGCCAGCAGCCAACAAACAGGGCCCCCATACGAGCAGTACTTC. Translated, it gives CASSQQTGPPYEQYF.

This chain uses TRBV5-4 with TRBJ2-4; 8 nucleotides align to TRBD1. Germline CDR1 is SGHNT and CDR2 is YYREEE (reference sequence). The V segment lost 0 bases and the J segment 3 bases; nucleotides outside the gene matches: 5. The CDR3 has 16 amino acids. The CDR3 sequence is CASSLAGQGGKNIQYF. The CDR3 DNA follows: TGTGCCAGCAGCTTGGCCGGACAGGGAGGCAAAAACATTCAGTACTTC. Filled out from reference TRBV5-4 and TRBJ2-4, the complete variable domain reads ETGVTQSPTHLIKTRGQQVTLRCSSQSGHNTVSWYQQALGQGPQFIFQYYREEENGRGNFPPRFSGLQFPNYSSELNVNALELDDSALYLCASSLAGQGGKNIQYFGAGTRLSVL.